The following is a TCR beta chain sequence with its context. This entry is derived from a study of blood T cell repertoires in COVID-19. Study as a whole: From T cells, B-cell-depleted T cells, or PBMCs came the material, which was cDNA or gDNA.

The CDR3 consists of 15 residues. V was trimmed by 4 bases and J by 0 bases, leaving 10 bases between them. CDR1 MNHEY and CDR2 SMNVEV come from the germline V gene (reference sequence). Under the authors' procedure: Amplification from reference gene primers served as the basis for estimated nucleated cell counts. Clones were read by immunoSEQ multiplex PCR, and TCRdb kept only the in-frame ones, dropping some. Clone size and V and J calls were adopted from that table, with D and trimming inferred from the DNA. The sample lists about 220,000 clones, roughly 84% occurring once. The specimen was peripheral blood. V gene TRBV27 combines with J gene TRBJ1-3, with D maybe TRBD1 (5 bases). The origin of this receptor is a man in his forties with active or convalescent COVID-19. In DNA, the CDR3 is TGTGCCAGCAGTTACGACAGCAGCTCTGGAAACACCATATATTTT. It specifies CASSYDSSSGNTIYF.